This TCR beta chain derives from a study of blood T cell repertoires in COVID-19. About the research overall: Spain, Italy and the United States supplied samples that represented acute and convalescent COVID-19. From T cells, B-cell-depleted T cells, or PBMCs came the material, which was cDNA or gDNA.

In the study's own analysis: Estimated nucleated cell counts came from reference gene primer amplification. Clones were read by immunoSEQ multiplex PCR, and TCRdb kept only the in-frame ones, dropping some. Clonal size and the V and J genes are those of that table, whereas D and trimming came from the DNA. The sample includes more than 95,000 clones, about 88% of them seen just once. Trimming removed 2 bases from V and 9 bases from J; junction bases left unmatched: 11. This CDR3 spans 16 amino acids. Germline loops: CDR1 SEHNR, CDR2 FQNEAQ (reference sequence). The sequence was obtained from a woman older than 75 with acute or convalescent COVID-19. The chain couples TRBV7-9 to TRBJ1-4; 8 bases are a match to TRBD1. Sequencing was carried out using peripheral blood. This CDR3 is CASSLTSGGAGQKLFF. As DNA, the CDR3 is TGTGCCAGCAGCTTAACATCAGGGGGCGCGGGTCAAAAACTGTTTTTT.